These 31 T cell receptor beta chains originate from one sample sequenced in a study of blood T cell repertoires in COVID-19. Some clones are missing from TCRdb's copy, which holds only in-frame ones; the method was immunoSEQ multiplex PCR. The sample holds approximately 190,000 clones, approximately 79% seen once. Sequences were obtained from peripheral blood. The receptors were sampled from a man under 40 with active or convalescent COVID-19.

This clone has only one observation. The V gene is TRBV14, the J gene TRBJ1-5; 9 bases align to TRBD1. The ends lost 4 bases at V and 5 bases at J; junction bases unmatched: 6. CDR1 and CDR2 from the germline V gene are SGHDN and FVKESK. There are 15 residues in the CDR3. The CDR3 is CASSPQGQGYQPQHF. CDR3 coding DNA: TGTGCCAGCAGCCCTCAGGGACAGGGCTATCAGCCCCAGCATTTT.

V is TRBV7-2 and J is TRBJ1-1; possibly TRBD1 for D (5 bases). V lost 0 bases to trimming and J lost 1 base, with 6 bases between them. The CDR3 has 14 residues. From germline, CDR1 is SGHTA and CDR2 FQGNSA. The CDR3 DNA sequence: TGTGCCAGCAGCTTAGCCACAGGGAACACTGAAGCTTTCTTT. This gives the protein CASSLATGNTEAFF.

This chain links TRBV7-8 with TRBJ2-3, with D maybe TRBD2 (6 bases). The germline V gene encodes CDR1 SGHVS and CDR2 FQNEAQ. This CDR3 is 15 amino acids long. The V end was cut by 1 base, the J end by 0 bases, with 8 bases between. This chain's CDR3 is CASSLGGASTDTQYF. CDR3 DNA sequence: TGTGCCAGCAGCTTAGGCGGGGCTAGCACAGATACGCAGTATTTT.

CDR3 DNA sequence: TGTGCCAGCAAAGGGACAGTGGGTGAAGCTTTCTTT. Translation gives CASKGTVGEAFF. The V and J genes are TRBV19 and TRBJ1-1; 7 bases line up with TRBD1. The CDR3 is 12 residues long. With V trimmed by 9 bases and J by 7 bases, 8 bases remained unmatched. From germline, CDR1 is LNHDA and CDR2 SQIVND (reference sequence). The entire variable domain, with the rest obtained from reference TRBV19 and TRBJ1-1, is as follows: DGGITQSPKYLFRKEGQNVTLSCEQNLNHDAMYWYRQDPGQGLRLIYYSQIVNDFQKGDIAEGYSVSREKKESFPLTVTSAQKNPTAFYLCASKGTVGEAFFGQGTRLTVV.

The gene calls are TRBV11-2 and TRBJ2-1, with 11 bases lining up with TRBD2. V trimming: 3 bases; J trimming: 7 bases; junction bases outside the gene matches: 5. The germline V gene encodes CDR1 SGHAT and CDR2 FQNNGV. This CDR3 has 15 amino acids. The CDR3 bases are TGTGCCAGCAGCTTCCAGACTAGCGGGACTAATGAGCAGTTCTTC. This gives the protein CASSFQTSGTNEQFF. Combining the CDR3 with reference TRBV11-2 and TRBJ2-1 gives the whole variable domain EAGVAQSPRYKIIEKRQSVAFWCNPISGHATLYWYQQILGQGPKLLIQFQNNGVVDDSQLPKDRFSAERLKGVDSTLKIQPAKLEDSAVYLCASSFQTSGTNEQFFGPGTRLTVL.

The rearrangement uses TRBV12-5 and TRBJ2-3; 14 bases line up with TRBD2. V shed 2 bases and J 1 base; nucleotides not matched to a gene: 5. Germline V gene data show CDR1 as LGHNT and CDR2 as FRNRAP. The CDR3 spans 18 residues. The CDR3 nucleotides read TGTGCTAGTGGTTTGACCGGGACTAGCGGGGGACGCACAGATACGCAGTATTTT. Translation gives CASGLTGTSGGRTDTQYF.

This clone was found once. The chain has TRBV19 and TRBJ2-5, with 9 bases matching TRBD2. Germline V lookup: CDR1 LNHDA, CDR2 SQIVND (reference sequence). The CDR3 covers 15 residues. Unmatched junction bases numbered 6, after V lost 3 bases and J lost 4 bases. CDR3 protein: CASSIPAGGTETQYF. In nucleotides, the CDR3 is TGTGCCAGTAGTATTCCAGCGGGGGGAACAGAGACCCAGTACTTC.

The J gene is TRBJ2-2, the V gene TRBV7-9; unclear D gene. The V end lost 5 bases, the J end lost 4 bases, and 17 bases lay between the germline ends. Looked up from germline, CDR1 is SEHNR and CDR2 is FQNEAQ (reference sequence). This CDR3 region has 16 residues. The CDR3 here is CASSPPGTPGTGELFF. In DNA form, the CDR3 reads TGTGCCAGCAGCCCCCCCGGTACCCCGGGCACCGGGGAGCTGTTTTTT.

V and J are TRBV27 and TRBJ2-3, with TRBD1 identical over 8 bases. The V segment lost 7 bases and the J segment 1 base; nucleotides outside the gene matches: 10. Per germline, CDR1 MNHEY and CDR2 SMNVEV (reference sequence). The CDR3 is 16 amino acids. The CDR3 DNA is TGTGCCAGCAACCATTATGAGGGACAGGGCACAGATACGCAGTATTTT. This codes for CASNHYEGQGTDTQYF.

This chain connects TRBV7-9 to TRBJ1-2; 7 bases line up with TRBD1. V was pared by 3 bases and J by 8 bases, with 6 bases of the junction left unmatched. Germline loops: CDR1 SEHNR, CDR2 FQNEAQ (reference sequence). The CDR3 has 13 amino acids. The CDR3 loop is CASSFTGVRGYTF. The CDR3, as DNA: TGTGCCAGCAGCTTTACAGGGGTGAGAGGCTACACCTTC. The full variable domain, completed using reference TRBV7-9 and TRBJ1-2, is DTGVSQNPRHKITKRGQNVTFRCDPISEHNRLYWYRQTLGQGPEFLTYFQNEAQLEKSRLLSDRFSAERPKGSFSTLEIQRTEQGDSAMYLCASSFTGVRGYTFGSGTRLTVV.

The chain couples TRBV4-1 to TRBJ2-7; 7 nucleotides agree with TRBD1. CDR1 and CDR2 (germline): MGHRA, YSYEKL. The CDR3 spans 15 residues. With V trimmed by 3 bases and J by 2 bases, 7 bases remained unmatched. The CDR3 bases are TGCGCCAGCAGCCACCAACAGGGGTCCGCCTACGAGCAGTACTTC. It translates to CASSHQQGSAYEQYF.

This chain uses TRBV18 with TRBJ1-1; TRBD1 agrees at 8 bases. CDR3 length: 12 residues. CDR1 and CDR2 (germline): KGHSH, LQKENI. Trimming removed 3 bases from V and 9 bases from J; junction bases left unmatched: 3. CDR3 sequence reads: CASSPQGAQAFF. CDR3 DNA: TGTGCCAGCTCACCTCAGGGGGCTCAAGCTTTCTTT.

The chain has TRBV6-5 and TRBJ1-5; D uncertain. The CDR3 is 15 residues long. Germline assignment: CDR1 MNHEY and CDR2 SVGAGI. Trimming left V 0 bases short and J 7 bases short, with 13 bases between. Here the CDR3 DNA reads TGTGCCAGCAGTTACTCGGCTGAAACCATGCAGCCCCAGCATTTT. Its translation is CASSYSAETMQPQHF.

The chain links TRBV29-1 to TRBJ2-3; 8 nucleotides match TRBD2. The J segment lost 1 base and the V segment lost 4 bases, leaving 7 bases of the junction unmatched. The CDR3 contains 15 residues. The V gene's germline CDR1 is SQVTM and CDR2 ANQGSEA. CDR3 sequence reads: CSVANTSGRTDTQYF. The DNA for the CDR3 is TGCAGCGTTGCCAATACTAGCGGCCGCACAGATACGCAGTATTTT.

This clone was seen only a few times. This sequence joins TRBV14 and TRBJ1-6, with 10 bases that match TRBD1. Germline V gene sequence: CDR1 SGHDN, CDR2 FVKESK. V dropped 0 bases and J dropped 4; count of bases not matched to a gene: 21. The CDR3 is 23 residues long. CDR3 sequence reads: CASSQDRPGETGGVGEYNSPLHF. The CDR3 DNA sequence: TGTGCCAGCAGCCAAGATAGGCCCGGCGAGACAGGGGGCGTCGGGGAATATAATTCACCCCTCCACTTT. The complete variable domain, with remaining parts taken from reference TRBV14 and TRBJ1-6, reads EAGVTQFPSHSVIEKGQTVTLRCDPISGHDNLYWYRRVMGKEIKFLLHFVKESKQDESGMPNNRFLAERTGGTYSTLKVQPAELEDSGVYFCASSQDRPGETGGVGEYNSPLHFGNGTRLTVT.

The chain employs TRBV5-4 and TRBJ2-2; TRBD2 matches at 15 bases. This CDR3 comprises 17 residues. Germline CDR1 is SGHNT and CDR2 is YYREEE (reference sequence). V shed 5 bases, J shed 1 base, and the junction held 3 bases outside the gene matches. The CDR3 protein is CASRTGLAGGNTGELFF. CDR3 nucleotides: TGTGCCAGCAGGACGGGACTAGCGGGAGGGAACACCGGGGAGCTGTTTTTT.

The rearrangement joins TRBV21-1 to TRBJ1-1; the DNA was not used to check the table's D call, TRBD1. TRBV21-1 is an annotated pseudogene. The CDR3 covers 15 residues. The CDR3 DNA follows: TGTGCCAGCAGCGGCGACAGGGGTCAGAACACTGAAGCTTTCTTT. Amino acids: CASSGDRGQNTEAFF.

The chain joins TRBV5-1 to TRBJ2-1; maybe TRBD2 (5 bases). Deletions cut 1 base from V and 5 bases from J, with 10 bases between. The CDR3 is 14 amino acids. Germline lookup yields CDR1 SGHRS and CDR2 YFSETQ. In DNA form, the CDR3 reads TGCGCCAGCAGCTTGTCGGGATCCCACAATGAGCAGTTCTTC. Translation: CASSLSGSHNEQFF.

This chain connects TRBV7-2 to TRBJ2-1; D uncertain. Germline-derived CDR1 and CDR2 are SGHTA and FQGNSA. Between the trimmed V and J ends, which lost 1 base and 4 bases, there was a span of 5 bases. The CDR3 sequence is 13 residues long. The CDR3, as DNA: TGTGCCAGCAGCTTAGTCGTGTACAATGAGCAGTTCTTC. Amino acids: CASSLVVYNEQFF.

The chain has TRBV19 and TRBJ1-1; 8 nucleotides match TRBD1. With V trimmed by 6 bases and J by 5 bases, 5 bases remained unmatched. The CDR3 sequence is 13 residues long. The germline CDR1 and CDR2 sequences are LNHDA and SQIVND (reference sequence). The CDR3 reads CASRDRAYTEAFF. CDR3 coding DNA: TGTGCCAGTAGGGACAGGGCGTATACTGAAGCTTTCTTT.

The V and J genes are TRBV25-1 and TRBJ2-4, with 7 positions matching TRBD1. J was trimmed by 5 bases and V by 2 bases; bases with no gene match: 3. Germline V lookup: CDR1 MGHDK, CDR2 SYGVNS. The CDR3 covers 14 residues. Here the CDR3 reads CASSEPGTENIQYF. CDR3 nucleotide sequence: TGTGCCAGCAGTGAACCCGGGACAGAAAACATTCAGTACTTC.

The chain links TRBV2 to TRBJ2-2, with D possibly TRBD1 on 5 matching bases. Germline V gives CDR1 SNHLY, CDR2 FYNNEI. The CDR3 is 15 residues long. V lost 6 bases and J 1 base, leaving 12 bases between the germline ends. The CDR3 spells CASSVATGNTGELFF. For the CDR3, the DNA is TGTGCCAGCAGCGTCGCTACAGGGAACACCGGGGAGCTGTTTTTT.

The chain carries TRBV4-3 and TRBJ1-3, with a weak D call TRBD1 (5 bases). Per germline, CDR1 LGHNA and CDR2 YSLEER. There are 14 residues in the CDR3. V lost 1 base and J lost 8, with 12 bases in between. CDR3 region: CASSQGQKGDTIYF. The CDR3 region has the DNA TGCGCCAGCAGCCAAGGACAAAAAGGGGACACCATATATTTT.

The rearrangement links TRBV18 to TRBJ1-1; D gene unclear. Germline assignment: CDR1 KGHSH and CDR2 LQKENI. The CDR3 runs 14 residues. Trimming took 8 bases from V and 1 from J, leaving 14 bases between them. CDR3 region: CASRRGASNTEAFF. CDR3 sequence (DNA): TGTGCCAGCCGGAGAGGAGCGTCGAACACTGAAGCTTTCTTT.

J is TRBJ2-7 and V is TRBV9; D is uncertain. There are 12 residues in the CDR3. V shed 2 bases and J shed 0 bases, with 3 bases lying between them. Germline CDR1 and CDR2: SGDLS and YYNGEE. CDR3 DNA sequence: TGTGCCAGCAGCGTGAGCTCCTACGAGCAGTACGTC. It yields the protein CASSVSSYEQYV.

The chain has TRBV3-1 (or the pseudogene TRBV3-2) and TRBJ1-5; no clear D gene. Trimming cost V 4 bases and J 4 bases, with 8 bases left between them. The CDR3 has 13 amino acids. Germline lookup yields CDR1 LGHDT and CDR2 YNNKEL (reference sequence). This CDR3 reads CASSRSQNQPQHF. The CDR3 DNA reads as TGTGCCAGCAGCCGCTCCCAGAATCAGCCCCAGCATTTT.

The CDR3 spells CASSPRSGSSYEQYF. CDR3 nucleotides: TGTGCCAGCTCACCACGCAGCGGGAGCTCCTACGAGCAGTACTTC. J is TRBJ2-7 and V is TRBV18; 8 bases line up with TRBD2. The CDR3 is made up of 15 amino acids. V was pared by 1 base and J by 0 bases, with 2 bases of the junction left unmatched. Germline assignment: CDR1 KGHSH and CDR2 LQKENI.

The rearrangement joins TRBV5-6 to TRBJ2-3, with D uncertain. This CDR3 has 15 amino acids. V gave up 2 bases and J gave up 2 bases, with 12 bases separating them. The germline V gene encodes CDR1 SGHDT and CDR2 YYEEEE. CDR3 in amino acids: CASSFLPRDTDTQYF. CDR3 DNA: TGTGCCAGCAGCTTCTTGCCACGAGACACAGATACGCAGTATTTT.

The CDR3 loop reads CASSQGQGREKLFF. The CDR3, as DNA: TGCGCCAGCAGCCAGGGACAAGGGAGAGAAAAACTGTTTTTT. The chain recombines TRBV5-1 with TRBJ1-4; D perhaps matches TRBD1 (6 bases). This CDR3 contains 14 residues. The V end lost 4 bases, the J end lost 8 bases, and 15 bases lay between the germline ends. Germline loops: CDR1 SGHRS, CDR2 YFSETQ.

The chain has TRBV29-1 and TRBJ2-1, with D unresolved. The CDR3 is 13 amino acids. Germline CDR1 is SQVTM and CDR2 is ANQGSEA. The CDR3 sequence is CTVSRVLDNEQFF. The CDR3 nucleotides are TGCACAGTGAGCCGGGTGCTGGACAATGAGCAGTTCTTC.

V gene TRBV7-6 combines with J gene TRBJ2-3; 15 bases map to TRBD2. The junction had 6 bases not matched to a gene; V was cut back by 5 bases and J by 0 bases. The CDR3 consists of 18 residues. CDR1 is SGHVS and CDR2 is FNYEAQ in the germline V gene. The CDR3 loop is CASSPGLAGGTSTDTQYF. Written as DNA, the CDR3 is TGTGCCAGCAGCCCAGGACTAGCGGGAGGGACTAGCACAGATACGCAGTATTTT.